The sequence of this T cell receptor (beta chain) was determined in a study of CD8+ T cells in alopecia areata. Whole-study context: Twice a day, 5 to 10 mg of oral tofacitinib was administered to treated patients.

This clone occurred a few times. TCR sequencing used cDNA made by reverse transcription of extracted RNA. Method: immunoSEQ multiplex PCR; TCRdb's copy keeps in-frame clones and lacks some. The sample carries 200,000 to 250,000 clones, under 60% recorded once. This CDR3 is built from 13 residues. Germline V CDR1 and CDR2: LNHDA, SQIVND (reference sequence). V gave up 1 base and J gave up 6 bases, with 8 bases separating them. The treatment is: oral pan-JAK inhibitor, 5-10 mg twice daily. Collection of lesional scalp punch biopsies and peripheral blood was performed in alopecia areata patients. This TCR was sampled from a human donor with alopecia areata. The input for sequencing was CD4+ T cells sorted from blood, taken at week 4, from a patient treated with tofacitinib. This chain uses TRBV19 with TRBJ2-3; perhaps TRBD2 as D (5 bases). For the CDR3, the DNA is TGTGCCAGTAGTATAGCGGGGTCGGATACGCAGTATTTT. Its translation is CASSIAGSDTQYF.